Below are 30 T cell receptor beta chains sequenced from a single sample in a study of shared clonotypes between healthy human individuals. Produced via immunoSEQ multiplex PCR; TCRdb's table is partial and in-frame only. The sample includes 1 million to 1.2 million clones, approximately 75% of them seen just once. The source material was memory CD4+ T cells from PBMCs. The subset: CD45RA-negative fraction. These receptors came from a man aged 18 to 29 in good health. Some clones in this sample may be carry-over from other donors' samples.

This rearrangement joins TRBV30 to TRBJ1-5; the D is unclear. The germline gives CDR1 GTSNPN, CDR2 SVGIG (reference sequence). The CDR3 is 15 residues long. The V gene lost 2 bases and the J gene lost 5 bases, with 16 bases spanning the gap. The CDR3 protein is CAWSYRSNRDQPQHF. CDR3 nucleotides: TGTGCCTGGAGTTATCGATCCAACCGCGATCAGCCCCAGCATTTT.

This chain links TRBV7-8 with TRBJ2-2; a possible D gene is TRBD1 (5 bases). This CDR3 contains 16 residues. V gave up 0 bases and J gave up 3 bases, with 11 bases separating them. The germline gives CDR1 SGHVS, CDR2 FQNEAQ. CDR3: CASSLASRVDTGELFF. CDR3 DNA sequence: TGTGCCAGCAGCTTAGCGAGCAGGGTGGACACCGGGGAGCTGTTTTTT. Full variable domain (remainder filled in from reference TRBV7-8 and TRBJ2-2): GAGVSQSPRYKVAKRGQDVALRCDPISGHVSLFWYQQALGQGPEFLTYFQNEAQLDKSGLPSDRFFAERPEGSVSTLKIQRTQQEDSAVYLCASSLASRVDTGELFFGEGSRLTVL.

The rearrangement joins TRBV28 to TRBJ2-7, with 10 bases matching TRBD2. The CDR3 contains 15 residues. Looked up from germline, CDR1 is MDHEN and CDR2 is SYDVKM. V gave up 5 bases and J gave up 3 bases; unmatched junction bases: 7. The DNA of the CDR3 is TGTGCCAGCAGTATCCCCCTAGCGGGAGACTACGAGCAGTACTTC. This translates into CASSIPLAGDYEQYF.

This chain joins TRBV28 and TRBJ2-7; 8 nucleotides line up with TRBD1. Losses at the gene ends were 4 bases for V and 2 bases for J; bases not matched to a gene: 7. Germline-derived CDR1 and CDR2 are MDHEN and SYDVKM. The CDR3 contains 15 residues. The CDR3 nucleotides are TGTGCCAGCAGTTCGACAGGGGCCCCCCCCTACGAGCAGTACTTC. This encodes CASSSTGAPPYEQYF.

The chain couples TRBV11-2 to TRBJ2-1; no clear D gene. Per the germline V gene, CDR1 is SGHAT and CDR2 is FQNNGV. CDR3 length equals 15 residues. Trimming removed 2 bases at V and 9 bases at J, with 17 bases between. CDR3 coding DNA: TGTGCCAGCAGCTTAAACCCCCAGAAAGGTGGTGAGCAGTTCTTC. It codes for CASSLNPQKGGEQFF.

V gene TRBV6-4 combines with J gene TRBJ1-1; 9 bases match TRBD1. V lost 7 bases and J lost 6; bases outside the gene matches: 24. Germline CDR1 is MRHNA and CDR2 is SNTAGT. This CDR3 is built from 19 residues. CDR3 region: CASILLQARRNRTGAEAFF. For the CDR3, the DNA is TGTGCCAGCATTCTACTCCAGGCTCGCCGGAACCGGACAGGGGCTGAAGCTTTCTTT.

The chain joins TRBV13 to TRBJ1-4; D gene ambiguous. The CDR3 sequence is 18 residues long. Germline CDR1 reads PRHDT; CDR2 reads FYEKMQ (reference sequence). V was cut by 5 bases and J by 0 bases, with 19 bases left in between. The CDR3 spells CASSPTIRRLTTNEKLFF. CDR3 sequence (DNA): TGTGCCAGCAGCCCCACGATACGCAGGCTCACAACTAATGAAAAACTGTTTTTT.

This chain uses TRBV10-3 with TRBJ2-1, with 13 bases lining up with TRBD2. V dropped 3 bases and J dropped 4; count of bases not matched to a gene: 6. The germline V gene encodes CDR1 ENHRY and CDR2 SYGVKD. The CDR3 runs to 17 residues. This CDR3 is CAISDRGLAGLYNEQFF. CDR3 in DNA: TGTGCCATCAGTGATAGGGGACTAGCGGGGTTATACAATGAGCAGTTCTTC.

The chain combines TRBV28 with TRBJ1-3; D call uncertain. CDR3 length equals 13 residues. Looked up from germline, CDR1 is MDHEN and CDR2 is SYDVKM. The germline V and J ends were trimmed by 3 bases and 6 bases, with 9 bases remaining between them. CDR3 in amino acids: CASSFGEENTIYF. Written as DNA, the CDR3 is TGTGCCAGCAGTTTCGGAGAGGAAAACACCATATATTTT.

The V and J genes are TRBV15 and TRBJ2-1, with 9 bases aligning to TRBD1. V was pared by 4 bases and J by 6 bases, with 7 bases of the junction left unmatched. In germline, CDR1 is LNHNV, CDR2 YYDKDF (reference sequence). The CDR3 loop spans 15 amino acids. The CDR3 protein is CATSTRTGAINEQFF. CDR3 coding DNA: TGTGCCACCAGCACCAGGACAGGGGCCATCAATGAGCAGTTCTTC.

This clone was seen many times. The chain carries TRBV18 and TRBJ1-1; D unclear. CDR3 size: 15 residues. V was shortened by 1 base and J by 5 bases, with 14 bases between the two germline ends. The germline CDR1 and CDR2 sequences are KGHSH and LQKENI. The CDR3 region is CASSPLSGTRTEAFF. The CDR3 DNA sequence: TGTGCCAGCTCACCACTCTCGGGAACAAGGACTGAAGCTTTCTTT.

The chain has TRBV6-1 and TRBJ2-7, with D unresolved. Trimming pared 8 bases from V and 0 bases from J, leaving 11 bases between. CDR3 length: 13 amino acids. Germline V gene sequence: CDR1 MNHNS, CDR2 SASEGT. CDR3 in amino acids: CASSAGGSYEQYF. The CDR3 nucleotides read TGTGCCAGCTCCGCAGGTGGCTCCTACGAGCAGTACTTC.

This clone was detected a few times. The chain has TRBV7-9 and TRBJ2-3; 7 bases fit TRBD2. Trimming cost V 5 bases and J 4 bases; bases outside gene matches: 15. The CDR3 is 17 amino acids. Germline CDR1 is SEHNR and CDR2 is FQNEAQ (reference sequence). In DNA form, the CDR3 reads TGTGCCAGCAGCCCGCCTTTTAGACTAGCTGGCGCAGATACGCAGTATTTT. It codes for CASSPPFRLAGADTQYF.

The rearrangement joins TRBV5-1 to TRBJ2-1; 7 bases agree with TRBD2. From germline, CDR1 is SGHRS and CDR2 YFSETQ. The V segment lost 4 bases and the J segment 0 bases; nucleotides outside the gene matches: 4. This CDR3 spans 15 amino acids. The CDR3 region has the DNA TGCGCCAGCAGCGCCGGGGGGTTCTCCTACAATGAGCAGTTCTTC. This sequence encodes CASSAGGFSYNEQFF. The whole variable domain, filled in from reference TRBV5-1 and TRBJ2-1, reads KAGVTQTPRYLIKTRGQQVTLSCSPISGHRSVSWYQQTPGQGLQFLFEYFSETQRNKGNFPGRFSGRQFSNSRSEMNVSTLELGDSALYLCASSAGGFSYNEQFFGPGTRLTVL.

The sample holds many counts of this clone. The chain is built from TRBV5-1 and TRBJ2-7; weak D call: TRBD2 (6 bases). CDR1 is SGHRS and CDR2 is YFSETQ in the germline V gene. This CDR3 spans 16 amino acids. The V end lost 1 base, the J end lost 1 base, and 15 bases lay between the germline ends. The CDR3 sequence is CASSLPEGGGSYEQYF. For the CDR3, the DNA is TGCGCCAGCAGCTTGCCGGAGGGCGGAGGGTCCTACGAGCAGTACTTC.

The gene calls are TRBV25-1 and TRBJ2-1, with 7 nucleotides matching TRBD2. CDR3 length: 14 amino acids. Losses at the gene ends were 4 bases for V and 7 bases for J; bases not matched to a gene: 7. Germline V gene data show CDR1 as MGHDK and CDR2 as SYGVNS. The CDR3 region has the DNA TGTGCCAGCAGTGCGGCTAGCGGTGGAAATGAGCAGTTCTTC. Residues: CASSAASGGNEQFF.

Note on this clone: Distinct nucleotide sequences in the sample also encode this CDR3. The chain recombines TRBV7-8 with TRBJ2-3, with D possibly being TRBD1 or TRBD2 (5 bases each). The V end lost 0 bases, the J end lost 9 bases, and 10 bases lay between the germline ends. The CDR3 contains 13 residues. The germline V gene has CDR1 SGHVS and CDR2 FQNEAQ. CDR3 nucleotides: TGTGCCAGCAGCTTAGCGCTCGGGGACACGCAGTATTTT. Its protein product is CASSLALGDTQYF.

This clone has ten or more counts. The V and J genes are TRBV5-1 and TRBJ1-2, with 10 bases lining up with TRBD1. V shed 0 bases, J shed 6 bases, and the junction held 8 bases outside the gene matches. CDR1 SGHRS and CDR2 YFSETQ come from the germline V gene. The CDR3 totals 16 residues. The CDR3 DNA reads as TGCGCCAGCAGCTTGGCTACGGGACAGGGGATAGATGGCTACACCTTC. This codes for CASSLATGQGIDGYTF.

This clone has just a few counts. V and J are TRBV18 and TRBJ1-3; D not resolved. Trimming stripped 1 base from V and 2 bases from J, with 15 bases between. Germline V gene lookup returns CDR1 KGHSH and CDR2 LQKENI. This CDR3 is 17 amino acids long. The CDR3: CASSPQARSYAGNTIYF. Written as DNA, the CDR3 is TGTGCCAGCTCACCACAGGCCAGAAGCTACGCTGGAAACACCATATATTTT.

About this clone: Mismatch with germline at one junction end may stem from a read error. The chain links TRBV18 to TRBJ1-3, with a possible D match to TRBD1 (6 bases). CDR3 size: 13 residues. Germline loops: CDR1 KGHSH, CDR2 LQKENI. The CDR3, as DNA: TGTGCCAGCTCACCAAATTACCGGGACACCCTCCTATTT. Its translation is CASSPNYRDTLLF.

This chain connects TRBV28 to TRBJ2-7; possibly TRBD1 or TRBD2 for D (5 bases each). The germline gives CDR1 MDHEN, CDR2 SYDVKM. V gave up 2 bases and J gave up 3 bases, with 20 bases separating them. The CDR3 runs to 17 residues. The CDR3 is CASSLTRDPHRYYEQYF. The DNA for the CDR3 is TGTGCCAGCAGTTTAACCCGGGACCCTCATAGATACTACGAGCAGTACTTC.

This chain joins TRBV4-2 and TRBJ2-2; TRBD2 aligns across 8 bases. CDR3 length equals 15 residues. Germline loops: CDR1 LGHNA, CDR2 YNFKEQ. J was trimmed by 4 bases and V by 6 bases; bases with no gene match: 7. In DNA, the CDR3 is TGTGCCAGCAGTCTCCGGGGGGGCAGCACCGGGGAGCTGTTTTTT. It yields the protein CASSLRGGSTGELFF.

The V call is TRBV9, the J call TRBJ2-4; 12 bases match TRBD2. The junction had 1 base not matched to a gene; V was cut back by 3 bases and J by 6 bases. The CDR3 length is 14 residues. In germline, CDR1 is SGDLS, CDR2 YYNGEE. The DNA of the CDR3 is TGTGCCAGCAGCGGGGGACTAGCGGGAAACATTCAGTACTTC. Translated, it gives CASSGGLAGNIQYF.

This chain connects TRBV11-2 to TRBJ2-7, with 11 bases lining up with TRBD2. Germline V gene sequence: CDR1 SGHAT, CDR2 FQNNGV. Germline trimming cut 4 bases from V and 6 bases from J; bases unmatched to any gene: 2. The CDR3 is 13 residues long. CDR3 nucleotide sequence: TGTGCCAGCAGCTCGGGACTAGCGGTCGAGCAGTACTTC. It codes for CASSSGLAVEQYF.

In the case of this clone: Within the sample, other DNA sequences also encode this same CDR3. This chain links TRBV6-1 with TRBJ1-1, with TRBD1 as a possible D gene (5 bases). CDR3 length: 13 residues. V lost 3 bases to trimming and J lost 4 bases, with 9 bases between them. Looked up from germline, CDR1 is MNHNS and CDR2 is SASEGT. The CDR3 here is CASSDQGGTEAFF. CDR3 in DNA: TGTGCCAGCAGTGATCAGGGAGGCACTGAAGCTTTCTTT.

The CDR3 loop reads CASSFQRGSEKLFF. The CDR3 coding sequence is TGTGCCAGCAGCTTTCAAAGGGGGAGTGAAAAACTGTTTTTT. V gene TRBV5-6 combines with J gene TRBJ1-4, with D possibly being TRBD1 (6 bases). The ends were cut back, 2 bases at V and 7 bases at J, with 12 bases in the middle. The CDR3 totals 14 residues. Germline CDR1 and CDR2: SGHDT and YYEEEE.

V and J are TRBV15 and TRBJ2-7; D possibly corresponds to TRBD1 (6 bases). Germline CDR1 LNHNV, CDR2 YYDKDF (reference sequence). Trimming shortened V by 1 base and J by 2 bases, and 21 bases separated the two germline ends. The CDR3 has 18 amino acids. The DNA of the CDR3 is TGTGCCACCAGCAGAGTCTTTGGATCAGGGGACGGAGCCTACGAGCAGTACTTC. Translation gives CATSRVFGSGDGAYEQYF.

A few counts support this clone. This chain links TRBV6-1 with TRBJ2-7, with TRBD2 matching 10 bases. V was pared by 5 bases and J by 4 bases, with 8 bases of the junction left unmatched. The CDR3 runs to 15 residues. CDR1 MNHNS and CDR2 SASEGT come from the germline V gene. In DNA, the CDR3 is TGTGCCAGCAGTTTAGCGGGAGGAGGATTGTACGAGCAGTACTTC. Translated: CASSLAGGGLYEQYF.

This rearrangement joins TRBV5-1 to TRBJ2-1, with no clear D. The CDR3 runs to 17 residues. Per germline, CDR1 SGHRS and CDR2 YFSETQ. The V end lost 0 bases, the J end lost 4 bases, and 17 bases lay between the germline ends. This CDR3 reads CASSLVRAALGYNEQFF. The CDR3 nucleotides read TGCGCCAGCAGCTTGGTACGTGCGGCTCTAGGGTACAATGAGCAGTTCTTC.

About this clone itself: This may stem from a read error, because a much larger clone lies one nucleotide away. The chain links TRBV30 to TRBJ2-1; no reliable D call. The CDR3 contains 15 residues. Trimming pared 0 bases from V and 9 bases from J, leaving 18 bases between. Germline CDR1 and CDR2: GTSNPN and SVGIG (reference sequence). The CDR3 reads CAWSVRVDEVGEQFF. CDR3 DNA: TGTGCCTGGAGTGTAAGGGTAGACGAGGTCGGTGAGCAGTTCTTC.